Listed below are T cell receptor beta chains from one sample, sequenced in a study of blood T cells in healthy people across ages. Via MiXCR, TCRdb re-called the 5' RACE reads, giving one row per CDR3 protein. Of more than 1 million distinct CDR3 sequences listed, 40% to 55% are singletons. Specimen: blood. The receptors derive from a woman aged 55 to 70 in good health. Both conserved end residues are part of each CDR3. Fields, in order: J gene, CDR3 length, D gene, clone size, V gene, CDR3 DNA, CDR3 protein. The D gene is left open where the match is weak. Expanded clones get a size class; other rows say once, few or many, or leave the size out.

TRBJ2-7	14	-	few	TRBV5-1	TGCGCCAGCAGCTTTTTCGGTACGAACTACGAGCAGTACTTC	CASSFFGTNYEQYF
TRBJ2-3	15	-	few	TRBV4-1	TGCGCCAGCAGCCAAGATCGGCATCCGTCAGATACGCAGTATTTT	CASSQDRHPSDTQYF
TRBJ2-4	15	TRBD2	-	TRBV2	TGTGCCAGCAGTGAATGGTCTAGCGGGGGGAATGAGCAGTACTTC	CASSEWSSGGNEQYF
TRBJ1-1	14	-	-	TRBV18	TGTGCCAGCTCACCACCATGGGGGAACACTGAAGCTTTCTTT	CASSPPWGNTEAFF
TRBJ2-3	14	-	-	TRBV20-1	TGCAGTGCTAGAGCCGCCTCAGCGGGTTATACGCAGTATTTT	CSARAASAGYTQYF
TRBJ2-7	14	TRBD2	-	TRBV20-1	TGCAGTGCCCCCGAAAGAGCGGGAGCATCCGAGCAGTACTTC	CSAPERAGASEQYF
TRBJ2-7	12	-	-	TRBV2	TGTGCCAGCAGTGCATCTAGCGCCGAGCAGTACTTC	CASSASSAEQYF
TRBJ2-1	14	TRBD2	-	TRBV29-1	TGCAGCGTGGATCTAGCGGGAGGGGACAATGAGCAGTTCTTC	CSVDLAGGDNEQFF
TRBJ2-7	12	-	-	TRBV20-1	TGCAGTGCTGTTGGGGGAACTGCGCTCACGTACTTC	CSAVGGTALTYF
TRBJ2-7	20	TRBD1	-	TRBV11-1	TGTGCCAGCAGCCATACCGCGCCGGGACAGGGGGCCCCAAGGCCCTACGAGCAGTACTTC	CASSHTAPGQGAPRPYEQYF